These 30 T cell receptor beta chains share one sample of origin, sequenced in a study of blood T cell repertoires in COVID-19. TCRdb keeps only in-frame clones here, not all; method: immunoSEQ multiplex PCR. This repertoire shows 300,000 to 350,000 clones, approximately 86% found once; its top ten account for approximately 2.2%. The sample was peripheral blood. These receptors were obtained from a man younger than 35 with active or convalescent COVID-19.

The rearrangement joins TRBV7-9 to TRBJ2-2, with 7 bases aligning to TRBD2. Losses at the gene ends were 3 bases for V and 4 bases for J; bases not matched to a gene: 5. The CDR3 totals 15 residues. Germline CDR1 and CDR2: SEHNR and FQNEAQ (reference sequence). In DNA, the CDR3 is TGTGCCAGCAGCTTGCTAGCGGACCGCACCGGGGAGCTGTTTTTT. It codes for CASSLLADRTGELFF.

The sample holds one count of this clone. Its ends do not fully match the called genes, so a read error is possible. For the CDR3, the DNA is TGTGCCAGCAGTAACTCCGGGACAGGGGGTTCCGATGAGCAGTTCTTC. Translation gives CASSNSGTGGSDEQFF. This chain uses TRBV6-5 with TRBJ2-1, with 11 bases lining up with TRBD1. The CDR3 loop spans 16 amino acids. The germline V gene encodes CDR1 MNHEY and CDR2 SVGAGI.

The chain joins TRBV7-9 to TRBJ2-1; D is undetermined. Germline lookup yields CDR1 SEHNR and CDR2 FQNEAQ (reference sequence). V lost 0 bases to trimming and J lost 7 bases, with 7 bases between them. This CDR3 spans 13 amino acids. CDR3 in DNA: TGTGCCAGCAGCTTAGCGAGGTCAAATGAGCAGTTCTTC. Translation: CASSLARSNEQFF. Supplemented by reference TRBV7-9 and TRBJ2-1, the full variable domain reads DTGVSQNPRHKITKRGQNVTFRCDPISEHNRLYWYRQTLGQGPEFLTYFQNEAQLEKSRLLSDRFSAERPKGSFSTLEIQRTEQGDSAMYLCASSLARSNEQFFGPGTRLTVL.

The genes are TRBV9 and TRBJ2-7; 7 bases fit TRBD2. V dropped 4 bases and J dropped 3; count of bases not matched to a gene: 7. The CDR3 length is 14 residues. Germline lookup yields CDR1 SGDLS and CDR2 YYNGEE. The CDR3 DNA reads TGTGCCAGCAGCCCCTCGGGGGGTCTCTACGAGCAGTACTTC. Its translation: CASSPSGGLYEQYF.

This clone was seen more than once but under ten times. The V call is TRBV24-1, the J call TRBJ2-3; 9 bases agree with TRBD2. The V gene's germline CDR1 is KGHDR and CDR2 SFDVKD. The CDR3 extends over 15 amino acids. Germline trimming cut 4 bases from V and 6 bases from J; bases unmatched to any gene: 7. CDR3 coding DNA: TGTGCCACCAGTGACGAAGCGGGGGGCTTGGATACGCAGTATTTT. Encoded protein: CATSDEAGGLDTQYF.

The chain carries TRBV27 and TRBJ2-1, with 7 bases fitting TRBD2. The V gene's germline CDR1 is MNHEY and CDR2 SMNVEV (reference sequence). The V gene end was trimmed by 6 bases and the J gene end by 0 bases; junction bases not matched to a gene: 5. This CDR3 is built from 15 residues. The chain's CDR3 is CASSLRTSSYNEQFF. CDR3 nucleotide sequence: TGTGCCAGCAGCTTAAGGACTAGCTCCTACAATGAGCAGTTCTTC.

The chain joins TRBV5-1 to TRBJ2-3; 8 nucleotides align to TRBD2. The CDR3 spans 15 residues. V dropped 4 bases and J dropped 4; count of bases not matched to a gene: 8. The germline V gene encodes CDR1 SGHRS and CDR2 YFSETQ. The CDR3 coding sequence is TGCGCCAGCAGCCCCCGCGGGAGGAGAGCAGATACGCAGTATTTT. Its translation: CASSPRGRRADTQYF.

This sequence joins TRBV28 and TRBJ2-6; D unclear. V lost 8 bases, J lost 0 bases, and 2 bases lay in between. Germline values: CDR1 MDHEN, CDR2 SYDVKM. The CDR3 sequence is 12 residues long. CDR3 sequence (DNA): TGTGCCAGCCACTCTGGGGCCAACGTCCTGACTTTC. This codes for CASHSGANVLTF.

The V call is TRBV5-8, the J call TRBJ1-1; 7 nucleotides match TRBD1. V dropped 7 bases and J dropped 7; count of bases not matched to a gene: 10. The germline V gene has CDR1 SGHTS and CDR2 YDEGEE. The CDR3 runs 13 residues. The CDR3 spells CASCKGQEDEAFF. CDR3 nucleotide sequence: TGTGCCAGCTGTAAAGGACAGGAGGATGAAGCTTTCTTT.

As DNA, the CDR3 is TGTGCCAGCAGCTCCGGGACAGGACTATCCTTAGCCAAAAACATTCAGTACTTC. This codes for CASSSGTGLSLAKNIQYF. The chain uses TRBV7-6 and TRBJ2-4; the match to TRBD1 covers 8 bases. This CDR3 region has 18 residues. Germline trimming cut 4 bases from V and 0 bases from J; bases unmatched to any gene: 11. Germline V gene data show CDR1 as SGHVS and CDR2 as FNYEAQ. Together with reference TRBV7-6 and TRBJ2-4, the CDR3 gives the full variable domain: GAGVSQSPRYKVTKRGQDVALRCDPISGHVSLYWYRQALGQGPEFLTYFNYEAQQDKSGLPNDRFSAERPEGSISTLTIQRTEQRDSAMYRCASSSGTGLSLAKNIQYFGAGTRLSVL.

V gene TRBV2 combines with J gene TRBJ2-5; 9 bases agree with TRBD2. Trimming removed 0 bases from V and 4 bases from J; junction bases left unmatched: 6. The CDR3 length is 16 residues. Per germline, CDR1 SNHLY and CDR2 FYNNEI. The CDR3, as DNA: TGTGCCAGCAGTGAAGCCGGGCTAGCGGGGCCAGAGACCCAGTACTTC. Encoded protein: CASSEAGLAGPETQYF. The full variable domain, completed using reference TRBV2 and TRBJ2-5, is EPEVTQTPSHQVTQMGQEVILRCVPISNHLYFYWYRQILGQKVEFLVSFYNNEISEKSEIFDDQFSVERPDGSNFTLKIRSTKLEDSAMYFCASSEAGLAGPETQYFGPGTRLLVL.

DNA of the CDR3: TGCGCCAGCAGCATTACAGGGCGCAACCCTGAAGCTTTCTTT. This translates into CASSITGRNPEAFF. The V call is TRBV5-1, the J call TRBJ1-1; possibly TRBD1 for D (6 bases). Germline loops: CDR1 SGHRS, CDR2 YFSETQ. This CDR3 is built from 14 residues. V lost 4 bases, J lost 6 bases, and 16 bases lay in between.

The rearrangement links TRBV27 to TRBJ1-5; 7 bases line up with TRBD1. CDR3 length equals 16 residues. Trimming cost V 0 bases and J 0 bases; bases outside gene matches: 2. Germline values: CDR1 MNHEY, CDR2 SMNVEV (reference sequence). DNA of the CDR3: TGTGCCAGCAGTTTATCCCACAGGGGTAGCAATCAGCCCCAGCATTTT. It yields the protein CASSLSHRGSNQPQHF.

As DNA, the CDR3 is TGTGCCAGCAGTTTGACAGGGCTCTATGGCTACACCTTC. It specifies CASSLTGLYGYTF. This chain uses TRBV28 with TRBJ1-2, with 7 bases identical to TRBD1. The V and J ends lost 3 bases and 4 bases, in that order; junction bases with no gene match: 2. The CDR3 has 13 residues. The germline V gene has CDR1 MDHEN and CDR2 SYDVKM.

The chain joins TRBV7-8 to TRBJ1-5; D gene uncertain. CDR1 and CDR2 (germline): SGHVS, FQNEAQ. The V end lost 0 bases, the J end lost 7 bases, and 7 bases lay between the germline ends. This CDR3 contains 13 residues. CDR3 DNA sequence: TGTGCCAGCAGCTTAGCGCTAAGCCAGCCCCAGCATTTT. This gives the protein CASSLALSQPQHF.

V usage is TRBV6-5 and J usage is TRBJ1-6; D uncertain. The CDR3 length is 16 residues. V was cut by 2 bases and J by 3 bases, with 11 bases left in between. The germline CDR1 and CDR2 sequences are MNHEY and SVGAGI. DNA for the CDR3: TGTGCCAGCAGTTACGGGTCGGGGAACTATAATTCACCCCTCCACTTT. Translated: CASSYGSGNYNSPLHF.

The rearrangement joins TRBV27 to TRBJ2-7; 8 nucleotides line up with TRBD1. The V segment lost 7 bases and the J segment 2 bases; nucleotides outside the gene matches: 10. Looked up from germline, CDR1 is MNHEY and CDR2 is SMNVEV (reference sequence). The CDR3 length is 15 residues. The CDR3 region is CASTTGQGATYEQYF. The CDR3, as DNA: TGTGCCAGCACTACGGGGCAGGGGGCGACCTACGAGCAGTACTTC.

This clone occurred once. The chain links TRBV7-9 to TRBJ2-7, with TRBD2 matching 10 bases. Germline-derived CDR1 and CDR2 are SEHNR and FQNEAQ (reference sequence). V lost 5 bases to trimming and J lost 6 bases; unmatched junction nucleotides: 13. The CDR3 contains 16 residues. CDR3 residues: CASSIHPGLAPAEQYF. CDR3 in DNA: TGTGCCAGCAGCATCCACCCGGGACTAGCGCCAGCCGAGCAGTACTTC.

The chain links TRBV4-1 to TRBJ2-7; 9 positions agree with TRBD1. Germline CDR1 MGHRA, CDR2 YSYEKL. After removal of 3 bases from V and 4 bases from J, the junction contained 10 bases not matched to a gene. The CDR3 covers 16 residues. CDR3 amino acids: CASSQARGQGLYEQYF. CDR3 sequence (DNA): TGCGCCAGCAGCCAGGCCCGAGGACAGGGGTTATACGAGCAGTACTTC.

The chain uses TRBV4-3 and TRBJ1-1; tentative D call: TRBD1 (6 bases). The CDR3 has 15 amino acids. Germline V lookup: CDR1 LGHNA, CDR2 YSLEER. V lost 0 bases to trimming and J lost 2 bases, with 10 bases between them. In DNA form, the CDR3 reads TGCGCCAGCAGCCAAGATGGGACACCTAACACTGAAGCTTTCTTT. As protein: CASSQDGTPNTEAFF.

The CDR3 reads CASSFIGQGADTEAFF. CDR3 DNA: TGCGCCAGCAGCTTTATCGGACAGGGGGCGGACACTGAAGCTTTCTTT. The rearrangement joins TRBV5-1 to TRBJ1-1, with TRBD1 identical over 11 bases. The CDR3 length is 16 residues. The V and J ends lost 2 bases and 3 bases, in that order; junction bases with no gene match: 6. Per the germline V gene, CDR1 is SGHRS and CDR2 is YFSETQ.

V usage is TRBV6-2 or TRBV6-3 and J usage is TRBJ2-1; D is possibly TRBD1 (5 bases). The CDR3 consists of 16 residues. The germline CDR1 and CDR2 sequences are MNHEY and SVGEGT. V was clipped by 3 bases and J by 6 bases, with 18 bases between them. The chain's CDR3 is CASSYRRTATVNEQFF. CDR3 in DNA: TGTGCCAGCAGTTATCGCAGAACAGCGACAGTCAATGAGCAGTTCTTC.

This clone has only one observation. The chain combines TRBV10-3 with TRBJ2-7; a weak D match, TRBD2 (6 bases). The germline gives CDR1 ENHRY, CDR2 SYGVKD. The CDR3 runs 14 residues. Trimming removed 6 bases from V and 3 bases from J, with 15 bases in between. CDR3 in amino acids: CAIRSGLTFYEQYF. In DNA form, the CDR3 reads TGTGCCATCAGGAGCGGACTAACGTTCTACGAGCAGTACTTC.

This rearrangement joins TRBV5-1 to TRBJ1-2; TRBD1 aligns across 9 bases. Germline CDR1 SGHRS, CDR2 YFSETQ. The CDR3 is 16 residues long. The ends lost 3 bases at V and 1 base at J; junction bases unmatched: 7. In nucleotides, the CDR3 is TGCGCCAGCAGCTGGACAGGGGCTCAGGTTAACTATGGCTACACCTTC. Translation gives CASSWTGAQVNYGYTF.

The chain joins TRBV7-2 to TRBJ1-2; 7 bases line up with TRBD1. This CDR3 spans 12 amino acids. The ends lost 3 bases at V and 5 bases at J; junction bases unmatched: 0. Germline assignment: CDR1 SGHTA and CDR2 FQGNSA. Here the CDR3 DNA reads TGTGCCAGCAGCTTGGACAGGTATGGCTACACCTTC. Residues: CASSLDRYGYTF.

This chain connects TRBV6-5 to TRBJ1-4; the match to TRBD1 covers 10 bases. CDR1 and CDR2 from the germline V gene are MNHEY and SVGAGI. Losses at the gene ends were 2 bases for V and 7 bases for J; bases not matched to a gene: 4. CDR3 size: 15 residues. CDR3 DNA: TGTGCCAGCAGTTACCTGACAGGGGGCGGTGAAAAACTGTTTTTT. Encoded protein: CASSYLTGGGEKLFF.

This chain connects TRBV5-3 to TRBJ1-5; 10 nucleotides line up with TRBD1. TRBV5-3 belongs to the ORF category, with a function that is uncertain. The CDR3 totals 15 residues. The V gene end was trimmed by 4 bases and the J gene end by 6 bases; junction bases not matched to a gene: 7. The CDR3 sequence: CARSTGTGAGQPQHF. The CDR3 DNA sequence: TGTGCCAGAAGCACCGGGACAGGGGCGGGTCAGCCCCAGCATTTT.

This clone showed up just a few times. The chain links TRBV2 to TRBJ1-3; D is perhaps TRBD1 (6 bases). Trimming took off 6 bases at V and 1 base at J, with 13 bases between the two ends. The CDR3 runs 15 residues. Germline V gives CDR1 SNHLY, CDR2 FYNNEI. CDR3 bases: TGTGCCAGCAGATTACGAGGGGGTTCTGGAAACACCATATATTTT. Translated, it gives CASRLRGGSGNTIYF.

The rearrangement links TRBV19 to TRBJ2-2; 7 bases align to TRBD2. The CDR3 is made up of 17 amino acids. The V and J ends lost 5 bases and 5 bases, in that order; junction bases with no gene match: 14. Germline CDR1 reads LNHDA; CDR2 reads SQIVND (reference sequence). The CDR3 is CASSLRTSGDSTGELFF. CDR3 DNA: TGTGCCAGTAGTCTGCGTACCAGCGGGGATTCAACCGGGGAGCTGTTTTTT. Full variable domain (missing parts from reference TRBV19 and TRBJ2-2): DGGITQSPKYLFRKEGQNVTLSCEQNLNHDAMYWYRQDPGQGLRLIYYSQIVNDFQKGDIAEGYSVSREKKESFPLTVTSAQKNPTAFYLCASSLRTSGDSTGELFFGEGSRLTVL.

This sequence joins TRBV15 and TRBJ2-1, with D unresolved. Germline CDR1 is LNHNV and CDR2 is YYDKDF (reference sequence). The CDR3 consists of 14 residues. Trimming cost V 0 bases and J 6 bases, with 9 bases left between them. In DNA, the CDR3 is TGTGCCACCAGCAGAGAGAGGTTGATCAATGAGCAGTTCTTC. This gives the protein CATSRERLINEQFF.